These 25 T cell receptor beta chains were sequenced from one sample in a study of tumor-infiltrating lymphocytes in localized non-small cell lung cancer. Assay: immunoSEQ multiplex PCR; the TCRdb copy retains only in-frame clones and omits some. The sample contains some 15,000 clones, around 72% of which appear only once. Sequencing was performed on lung tumor tissue. All receptors come from a human donor with non-small cell lung cancer.

In its sample, this clone was seen a few times. The V gene is TRBV5-1, the J gene TRBJ2-7, with D uncertain. Germline CDR1 is SGHRS and CDR2 is YFSETQ. CDR3 size: 12 residues. V was pared by 0 bases and J by 7 bases, with 8 bases between. In nucleotides, the CDR3 is TGCGCCAGCAGCTTGGATGGGCGTGAGCAGTACTTC. This sequence encodes CASSLDGREQYF.

This chain joins TRBV7-9 and TRBJ2-1; 10 bases are shared with TRBD2. The germline gives CDR1 SEHNR, CDR2 FQNEAQ (reference sequence). The CDR3 is 14 residues long. The ends lost 2 bases at V and 9 bases at J; junction bases unmatched: 4. The CDR3 region has the DNA TGTGCCAGCAGCTTACTAGCGGGAGAAGGTGAGCAGTTCTTC. The encoded protein is CASSLLAGEGEQFF.

This sequence joins TRBV5-1 and TRBJ2-2, with 10 bases aligning to TRBD1. Germline CDR1 reads SGHRS; CDR2 reads YFSETQ. The trim removed 4 bases at V and 6 bases at J, leaving 12 bases unmatched. The CDR3 contains 17 residues. CDR3 residues: CASSPIWVGTGAGELFF. Written as DNA, the CDR3 is TGCGCCAGCAGCCCTATATGGGTCGGGACAGGGGCCGGGGAGCTGTTTTTT.

The rearrangement links TRBV6-1 to TRBJ2-5; TRBD2 matches 7 bases. With the DNA end fitting TRBJ2-7 better, the J assignment may be wrong. The germline gives CDR1 MNHNS, CDR2 SASEGT. The CDR3 has 13 amino acids. The CDR3 here is CASSHAGAYEQYF. The CDR3 DNA follows: TGTGCCAGCAGCCATGCGGGGGCCTACGAGCAGTACTTC.

This clone was recorded a few times. The gene calls are TRBV29-1 and TRBJ2-1, with 14 bases that match TRBD2. V lost 7 bases to trimming and J lost 6 bases; unmatched junction nucleotides: 2. CDR3 length equals 13 residues. The V gene's germline CDR1 is SQVTM and CDR2 ANQGSEA. The CDR3 nucleotides read TGCAGCGCGGGACTAGCGGGAGTCAATGAGCAGTTCTTC. It is translated as CSAGLAGVNEQFF.

This clone appeared a single time. Other DNA sequences in the same sample also yield this CDR3. The chain recombines TRBV15 with TRBJ1-1, with 7 bases that match TRBD1. From germline, CDR1 is LNHNV and CDR2 YYDKDF (reference sequence). Trimming at V came to 3 bases and at J to 3 bases, leaving 7 bases not matched to a gene. There are 15 residues in the CDR3. CDR3 region: CATSRTGSVDTEAFF. DNA of the CDR3: TGTGCCACCAGCAGGACAGGGTCAGTGGACACTGAAGCTTTCTTT. Complete variable domain (other parts from reference TRBV15 and TRBJ1-1): DAMVIQNPRYQVTQFGKPVTLSCSQTLNHNVMYWYQQKSSQAPKLLFHYYDKDFNNEADTPDNFQSRRPNTSFCFLDIRSPGLGDTAMYLCATSRTGSVDTEAFFGQGTRLTVV.

V is TRBV6-1 and J is TRBJ1-1; D not certain. Germline CDR1 reads MNHNS; CDR2 reads SASEGT. V shed 4 bases and J shed 11 bases, with 20 bases lying between them. The CDR3 loop spans 14 amino acids. This CDR3 reads CASSVMSYIEVAFF. Written as DNA, the CDR3 is TGTGCCAGCAGTGTCATGTCCTATATTGAAGTGGCTTTCTTT.

The V gene is TRBV6-6, the J gene TRBJ1-2; a possible D gene is TRBD1 (6 bases). Germline CDR1 is MNHNY and CDR2 is SVGAGI (reference sequence). Between the trimmed V and J ends, which lost 6 bases and 4 bases, there was a span of 15 bases. The CDR3 is made up of 14 amino acids. The CDR3 spells CASRKNTGSYGYTF. The CDR3 nucleotides are TGTGCCAGCAGAAAAAACACAGGGTCCTATGGCTACACCTTC.

The rearrangement joins TRBV5-4 to TRBJ2-2, with D possibly being TRBD1 or TRBD2 (5 bases each). This CDR3 contains 15 residues. Germline CDR1 and CDR2: SGHNT and YYREEE (reference sequence). Trimming shortened V by 4 bases and J by 0 bases, and 10 bases separated the two germline ends. The CDR3 protein is CASSPGTTNTGELFF. The DNA of the CDR3 is TGTGCCAGCAGCCCCGGGACCACGAACACCGGGGAGCTGTTTTTT.

The V call is TRBV5-1, the J call TRBJ2-1; TRBD2 aligns across 8 bases. The germline CDR1 and CDR2 sequences are SGHRS and YFSETQ. V shed 7 bases, J shed 5 bases, and the junction held 5 bases outside the gene matches. The CDR3 is made up of 13 amino acids. CDR3 sequence (DNA): TGCGCCAGCCGTTTAGCGGGGAACAATGAGCAGTTCTTC. Its protein product is CASRLAGNNEQFF.

J is TRBJ2-3 and V is TRBV7-6; D call uncertain. The germline gives CDR1 SGHVS, CDR2 FNYEAQ. The CDR3 extends over 13 amino acids. Trimming stripped 5 bases from V and 2 bases from J, with 8 bases between. CDR3 sequence: CASSLPPTDTQYF. The DNA of the CDR3 is TGTGCCAGCAGCCTACCACCCACAGATACGCAGTATTTT.

This chain links TRBV4-1 with TRBJ2-7; 7 bases match TRBD2. Germline CDR1 is MGHRA and CDR2 is YSYEKL. V dropped 1 base and J dropped 3; count of bases not matched to a gene: 15. The length of the CDR3 is 18 residues. The CDR3 loop is CASSQAFDGGTRFYEQYF. The CDR3 nucleotides read TGCGCCAGCAGCCAAGCGTTTGACGGGGGGACCCGTTTCTACGAGCAGTACTTC.

This rearrangement joins TRBV9 to TRBJ2-1, with 9 bases fitting TRBD2. The CDR3 is 16 amino acids. The germline CDR1 and CDR2 sequences are SGDLS and YYNGEE. The J segment lost 12 bases and the V segment lost 3 bases, leaving 16 bases of the junction unmatched. CDR3 nucleotide sequence: TGTGCCAGCAGCGGAGGGTTCCGGACTAGCGTCGGATTGCAGTTCTTC. This codes for CASSGGFRTSVGLQFF.

This clone has a handful of counts. This chain joins TRBV6-5 and TRBJ1-2; TRBD1 agrees at 11 bases. V lost 10 bases, J lost 6 bases, and 7 bases stayed unmatched. Germline-derived CDR1 and CDR2 are MNHEY and SVGAGI. The CDR3 is made up of 13 amino acids. DNA of the CDR3: TGTGCCATCCGGGACAGGGGGAAGGATGGCTACACCTTC. It codes for CAIRDRGKDGYTF.

The CDR3 spells CASRPGQGGGYTF. The CDR3 DNA follows: TGTGCCAGCAGGCCGGGACAGGGGGGCGGCTACACCTTC. The chain links TRBV6-5 to TRBJ1-2; 11 bases agree with TRBD1. The CDR3 has 13 amino acids. The J segment lost 8 bases and the V segment lost 6 bases, leaving 5 bases of the junction unmatched. Per germline, CDR1 MNHEY and CDR2 SVGAGI.

The rearrangement links TRBV4-1 to TRBJ2-5; TRBD1 matches 9 bases. The J call could be wrong; TRBJ2-7 is a better fit for the DNA end. The CDR3 sequence is 15 residues long. Germline assignment: CDR1 MGHRA and CDR2 YSYEKL. In DNA form, the CDR3 reads TGCGCCAGCAGCCAGGCGGGACAGGGCGAGCACGAGCAGTACTTC. Translation gives CASSQAGQGEHEQYF.

This clone was observed a handful of times. The chain joins TRBV19 to TRBJ2-1; 8 bases fit TRBD2. Germline V gives CDR1 LNHDA, CDR2 SQIVND (reference sequence). CDR3 length equals 13 residues. V shed 3 bases and J 9 bases; nucleotides not matched to a gene: 4. In nucleotides, the CDR3 is TGTGCCAGTAGTATCGGGGGGGCTGGTGAGCAGTTCTTC. It yields the protein CASSIGGAGEQFF.

The chain uses TRBV7-9 and TRBJ1-4, with D possibly being TRBD1 (5 bases). Germline V lookup: CDR1 SEHNR, CDR2 FQNEAQ (reference sequence). V lost 1 base and J lost 6, with 12 bases in between. There are 15 residues in the CDR3. The CDR3, as DNA: TGTGCCAGCAGCTTAGATGGCAGGGTGGATGAAAAACTGTTTTTT. As protein: CASSLDGRVDEKLFF. Based on the CDR3 plus reference TRBV7-9 and TRBJ1-4, the full variable domain is DTGVSQNPRHKITKRGQNVTFRCDPISEHNRLYWYRQTLGQGPEFLTYFQNEAQLEKSRLLSDRFSAERPKGSFSTLEIQRTEQGDSAMYLCASSLDGRVDEKLFFGSGTQLSVL.

The chain employs TRBV11-2 and TRBJ2-7; weak D call: TRBD2 (5 bases). The CDR3 runs 13 residues. Germline V gives CDR1 SGHAT, CDR2 FQNNGV. With 5 bases removed from V and 3 bases from J, the gap between germline ends came to 11 bases. The DNA of the CDR3 is TGTGCCAGCAGCACCCAGGCGGGCTACGAGCAGTACTTC. Its protein product is CASSTQAGYEQYF.

This clone appeared a few times. The chain is built from TRBV7-9 and TRBJ2-7, with 11 bases matching TRBD1. The germline V gene has CDR1 SEHNR and CDR2 FQNEAQ (reference sequence). V gave up 4 bases and J gave up 4 bases; unmatched junction bases: 6. The CDR3 loop spans 15 amino acids. CDR3 in DNA: TGTGCCAGCAGCTCCTGGACAGGGGGCGAATACGAGCAGTACTTC. Protein product: CASSSWTGGEYEQYF.

There are a few counts of this clone. The genes are TRBV6-1 and TRBJ2-7; D remains unclear. Trimming took 3 bases from V and 3 from J, leaving 15 bases between them. CDR3 length equals 15 residues. Germline loops: CDR1 MNHNS, CDR2 SASEGT. Written as DNA, the CDR3 is TGTGCCAGCAGTGAGTACTGGAGCCAAGGCTACGAGCAGTACTTC. Translation gives CASSEYWSQGYEQYF.

The chain is built from TRBV10-1 and TRBJ2-7, with D perhaps TRBD1 or TRBD2 (6 bases each). Trimming left V 4 bases short and J 0 bases short, with 10 bases between. Germline V gene lookup returns CDR1 WNHNN and CDR2 SYGVQD (reference sequence). The CDR3 has 14 amino acids. The DNA for the CDR3 is TGCGCCAGCAGTGGGGGGGCGAGCTCCTACGAGCAGTACTTC. The encoded protein is CASSGGASSYEQYF.

This chain joins TRBV10-3 and TRBJ1-4; 9 nucleotides line up with TRBD1. The V gene end was trimmed by 0 bases and the J gene end by 5 bases; junction bases not matched to a gene: 7. Germline values: CDR1 ENHRY, CDR2 SYGVKD. This CDR3 has 17 residues. The CDR3 region has the DNA TGTGCCATCAGTGAGTCGAGGACAGGGGAGAAGAATGAAAAACTGTTTTTT. Translating gives CAISESRTGEKNEKLFF.

This clone was detected a few times. The chain couples TRBV10-1 to TRBJ1-1, with a possible D match to TRBD1 (6 bases). Trimming shortened V by 6 bases and J by 3 bases, and 14 bases separated the two germline ends. The CDR3 has 14 amino acids. In germline, CDR1 is WNHNN, CDR2 SYGVQD (reference sequence). CDR3 residues: CASRENRDHTEAFF. The CDR3 bases are TGCGCCAGCAGGGAAAACAGGGATCACACTGAAGCTTTCTTT.

This clone appeared a single time. The chain uses TRBV7-2 and TRBJ2-7; 8 bases match TRBD2. The length of the CDR3 is 16 residues. The germline CDR1 and CDR2 sequences are SGHTA and FQGNSA. The V gene end was trimmed by 1 base and the J gene end by 1 base; junction bases not matched to a gene: 6. The chain's CDR3 is CASSLVAGRASYEQYF. The CDR3 DNA follows: TGTGCCAGCAGCTTAGTTGCCGGGAGGGCTTCCTACGAGCAGTACTTC.